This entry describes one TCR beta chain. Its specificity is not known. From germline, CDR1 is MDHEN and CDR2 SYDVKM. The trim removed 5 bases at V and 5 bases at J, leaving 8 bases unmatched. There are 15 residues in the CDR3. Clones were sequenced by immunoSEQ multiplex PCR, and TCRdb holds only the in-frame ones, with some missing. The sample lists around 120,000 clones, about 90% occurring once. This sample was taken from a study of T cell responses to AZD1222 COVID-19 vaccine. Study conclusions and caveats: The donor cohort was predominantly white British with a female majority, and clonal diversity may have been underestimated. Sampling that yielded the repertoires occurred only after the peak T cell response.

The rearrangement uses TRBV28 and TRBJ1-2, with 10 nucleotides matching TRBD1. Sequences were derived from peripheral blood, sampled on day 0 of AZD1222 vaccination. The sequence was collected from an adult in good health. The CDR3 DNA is TGTGCCAGCAGTCCTATCGACAGGGGGCTTTATGGCTACACCTTC. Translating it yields CASSPIDRGLYGYTF.